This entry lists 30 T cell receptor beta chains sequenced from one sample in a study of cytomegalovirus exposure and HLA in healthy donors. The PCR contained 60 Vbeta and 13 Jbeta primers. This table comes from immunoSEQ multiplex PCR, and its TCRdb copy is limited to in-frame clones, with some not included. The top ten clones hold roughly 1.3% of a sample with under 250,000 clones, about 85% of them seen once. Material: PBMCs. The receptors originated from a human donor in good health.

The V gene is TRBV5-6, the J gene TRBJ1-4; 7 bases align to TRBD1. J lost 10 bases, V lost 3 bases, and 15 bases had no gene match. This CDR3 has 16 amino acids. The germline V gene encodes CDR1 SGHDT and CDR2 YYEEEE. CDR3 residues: CASSSSRQGNHGKLFF. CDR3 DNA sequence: TGTGCCAGCAGCTCATCCAGACAGGGCAATCACGGAAAACTGTTTTTT.

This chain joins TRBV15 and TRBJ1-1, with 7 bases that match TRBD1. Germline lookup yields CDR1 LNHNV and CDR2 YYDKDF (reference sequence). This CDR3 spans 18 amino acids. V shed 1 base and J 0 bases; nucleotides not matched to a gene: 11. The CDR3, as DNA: TGTGCCACCAGCAGAGGGAAAGGGGGCCGGGAATTGAACACTGAAGCTTTCTTT. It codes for CATSRGKGGRELNTEAFF.

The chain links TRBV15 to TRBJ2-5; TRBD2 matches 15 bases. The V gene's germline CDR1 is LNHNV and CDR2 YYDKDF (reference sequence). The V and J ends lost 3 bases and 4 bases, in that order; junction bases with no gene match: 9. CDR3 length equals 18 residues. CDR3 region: CATSSPGTSGRYGETQYF. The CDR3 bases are TGTGCCACCAGCAGCCCCGGGACTAGCGGGAGGTACGGAGAGACCCAGTACTTC.

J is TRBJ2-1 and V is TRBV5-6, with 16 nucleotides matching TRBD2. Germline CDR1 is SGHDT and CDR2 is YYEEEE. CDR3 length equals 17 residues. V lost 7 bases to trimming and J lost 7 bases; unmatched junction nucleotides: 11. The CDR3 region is CASDRGTSGRVVNEQFF. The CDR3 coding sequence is TGTGCCAGCGACCGCGGGACTAGCGGGAGGGTGGTGAATGAGCAGTTCTTC.

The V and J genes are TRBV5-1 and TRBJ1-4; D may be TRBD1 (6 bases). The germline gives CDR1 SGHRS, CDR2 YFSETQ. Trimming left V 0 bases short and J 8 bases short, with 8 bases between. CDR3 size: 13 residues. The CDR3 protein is CASSLVDREKLFF. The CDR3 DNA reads TGCGCCAGCAGCTTGGTCGACAGGGAAAAACTGTTTTTT.

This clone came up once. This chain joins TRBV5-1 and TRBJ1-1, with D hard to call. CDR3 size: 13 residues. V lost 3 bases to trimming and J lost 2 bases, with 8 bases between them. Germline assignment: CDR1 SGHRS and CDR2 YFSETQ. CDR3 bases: TGCGCCAGCAGCTCCGACACCAACACTGAAGCTTTCTTT. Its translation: CASSSDTNTEAFF.

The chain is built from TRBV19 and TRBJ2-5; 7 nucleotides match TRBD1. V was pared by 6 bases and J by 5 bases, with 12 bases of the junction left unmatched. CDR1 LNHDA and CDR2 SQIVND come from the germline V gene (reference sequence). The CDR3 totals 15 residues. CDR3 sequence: CASRGRQGGEETQYF. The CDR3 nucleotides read TGTGCCAGTAGGGGAAGACAGGGCGGTGAGGAGACCCAGTACTTC.

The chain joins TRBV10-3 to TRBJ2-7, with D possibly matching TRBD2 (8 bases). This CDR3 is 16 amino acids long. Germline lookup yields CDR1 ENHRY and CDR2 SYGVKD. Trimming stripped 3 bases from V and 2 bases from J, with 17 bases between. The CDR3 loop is CAISDPGGDSAYEQYF. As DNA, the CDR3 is TGTGCCATCAGTGATCCGGGGGGGGACAGCGCCTACGAGCAGTACTTC.

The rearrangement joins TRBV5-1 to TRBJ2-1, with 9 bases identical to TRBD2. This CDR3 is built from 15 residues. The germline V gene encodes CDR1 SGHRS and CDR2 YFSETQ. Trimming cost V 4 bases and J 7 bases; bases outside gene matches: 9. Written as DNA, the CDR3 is TGCGCCAGCAGCCCGACGGCGGGAGGGACAAATGAGCAGTTCTTC. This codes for CASSPTAGGTNEQFF.

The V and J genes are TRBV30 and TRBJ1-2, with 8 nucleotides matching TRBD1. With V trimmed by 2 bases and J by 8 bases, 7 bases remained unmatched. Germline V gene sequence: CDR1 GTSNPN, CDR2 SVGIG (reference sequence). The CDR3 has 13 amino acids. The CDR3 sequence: CAWSRDRPWGYTF. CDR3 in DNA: TGTGCCTGGAGTCGGGACAGGCCTTGGGGCTACACCTTC.

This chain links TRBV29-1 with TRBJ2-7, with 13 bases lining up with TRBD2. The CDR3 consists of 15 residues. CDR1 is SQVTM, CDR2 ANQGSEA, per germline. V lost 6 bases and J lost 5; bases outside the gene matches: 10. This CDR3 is CSVSLAGGPRNEQYF. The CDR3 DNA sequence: TGCAGCGTATCACTAGCGGGAGGGCCAAGGAACGAGCAGTACTTC.

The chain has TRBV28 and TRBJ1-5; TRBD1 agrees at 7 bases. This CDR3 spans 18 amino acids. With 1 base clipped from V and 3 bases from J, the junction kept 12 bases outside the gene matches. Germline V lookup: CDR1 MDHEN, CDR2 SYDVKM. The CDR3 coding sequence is TGTGCCAGCAGTTTATTCACTCACAGGGGAAGTTACAATCAGCCCCAGCATTTT. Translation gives CASSLFTHRGSYNQPQHF.

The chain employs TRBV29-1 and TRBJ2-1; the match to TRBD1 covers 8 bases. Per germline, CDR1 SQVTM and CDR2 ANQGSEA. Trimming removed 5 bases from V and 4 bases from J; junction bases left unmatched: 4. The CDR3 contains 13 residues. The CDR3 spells CSVSGGGYNEQFF. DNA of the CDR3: TGCAGCGTTTCAGGGGGCGGATACAATGAGCAGTTCTTC.

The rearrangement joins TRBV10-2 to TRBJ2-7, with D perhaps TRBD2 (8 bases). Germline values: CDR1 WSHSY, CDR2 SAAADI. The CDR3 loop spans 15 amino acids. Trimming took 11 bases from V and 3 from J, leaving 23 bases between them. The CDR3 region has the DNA TGCGCCGTCACCGGGGGGGACAGTCCTATCTACGAGCAGTACTTC. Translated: CAVTGGDSPIYEQYF.

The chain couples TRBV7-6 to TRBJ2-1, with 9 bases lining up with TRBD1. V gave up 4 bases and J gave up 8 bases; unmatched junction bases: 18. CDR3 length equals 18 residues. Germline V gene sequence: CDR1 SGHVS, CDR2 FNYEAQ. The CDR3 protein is CASSSSSSRDRVYDEQFF. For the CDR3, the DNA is TGTGCCAGCAGCTCATCCTCCTCTCGGGACAGGGTTTACGATGAGCAGTTCTTC.

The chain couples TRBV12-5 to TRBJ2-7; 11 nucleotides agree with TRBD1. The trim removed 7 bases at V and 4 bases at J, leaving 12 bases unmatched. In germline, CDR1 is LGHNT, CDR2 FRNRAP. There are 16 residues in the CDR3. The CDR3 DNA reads TGTGCTAGTGCCTATTACGGGACAGGGGGTATTTACGAGCAGTACTTC. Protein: CASAYYGTGGIYEQYF.

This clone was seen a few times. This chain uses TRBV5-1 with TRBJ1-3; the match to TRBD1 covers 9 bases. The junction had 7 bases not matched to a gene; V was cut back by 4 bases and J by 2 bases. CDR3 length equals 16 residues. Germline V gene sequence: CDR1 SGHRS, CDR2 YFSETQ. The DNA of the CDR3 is TGCGCCAGCAGCCCCGACGGGACAGGGACTGGAAACACCATATATTTT. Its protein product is CASSPDGTGTGNTIYF.

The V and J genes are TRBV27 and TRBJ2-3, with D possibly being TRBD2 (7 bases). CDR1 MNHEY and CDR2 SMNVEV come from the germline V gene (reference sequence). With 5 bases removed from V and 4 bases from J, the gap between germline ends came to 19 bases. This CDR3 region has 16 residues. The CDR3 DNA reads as TGTGCCAGCAGTGCTCGGGGAGGGAGGGGGGCAGATACGCAGTATTTT. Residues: CASSARGGRGADTQYF.

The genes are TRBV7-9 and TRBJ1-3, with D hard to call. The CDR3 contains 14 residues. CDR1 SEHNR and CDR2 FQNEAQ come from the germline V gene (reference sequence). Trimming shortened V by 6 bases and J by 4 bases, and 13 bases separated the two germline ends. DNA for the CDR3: TGTGCCAGCAGTTCCGTTTTGTCCGGAAACACCATATATTTT. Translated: CASSSVLSGNTIYF.

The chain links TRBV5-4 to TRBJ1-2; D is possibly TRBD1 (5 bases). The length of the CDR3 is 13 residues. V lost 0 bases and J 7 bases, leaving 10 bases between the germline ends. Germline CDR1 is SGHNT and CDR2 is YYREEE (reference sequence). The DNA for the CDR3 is TGTGCCAGCAGCTTGGAGACAGAACCTGGCTACACCTTC. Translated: CASSLETEPGYTF.

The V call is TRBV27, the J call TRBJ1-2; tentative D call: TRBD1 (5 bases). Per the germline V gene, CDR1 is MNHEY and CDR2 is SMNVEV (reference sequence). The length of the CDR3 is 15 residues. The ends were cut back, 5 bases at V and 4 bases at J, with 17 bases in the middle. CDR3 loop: CASSPAGMVPYGYTF. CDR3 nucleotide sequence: TGTGCCAGCAGTCCCGCAGGGATGGTCCCCTATGGCTACACCTTC.

CDR3 in DNA: TGTGCCAGCAGCAAAGCGAAGGGGAGGAGGACCCAGTACTTC. As protein: CASSKAKGRRTQYF. The rearrangement joins TRBV21-1 to TRBJ2-5; the table's TRBD2 call for D was not verified on the DNA. TRBV21-1 is deemed a pseudogene. The CDR3 spans 14 residues.

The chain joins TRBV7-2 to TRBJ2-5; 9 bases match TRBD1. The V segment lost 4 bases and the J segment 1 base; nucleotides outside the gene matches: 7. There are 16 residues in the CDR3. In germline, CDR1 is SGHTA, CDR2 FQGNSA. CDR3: CASSWTNRGRQETQYF. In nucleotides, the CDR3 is TGTGCCAGCAGCTGGACCAACAGGGGGCGCCAAGAGACCCAGTACTTC.

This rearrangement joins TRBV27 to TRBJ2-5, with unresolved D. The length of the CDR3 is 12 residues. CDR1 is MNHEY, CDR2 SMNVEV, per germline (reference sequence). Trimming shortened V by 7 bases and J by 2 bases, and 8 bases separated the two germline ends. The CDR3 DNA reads TGTGCCAGCAAGAACAGACAAGAGACCCAGTACTTC. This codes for CASKNRQETQYF.

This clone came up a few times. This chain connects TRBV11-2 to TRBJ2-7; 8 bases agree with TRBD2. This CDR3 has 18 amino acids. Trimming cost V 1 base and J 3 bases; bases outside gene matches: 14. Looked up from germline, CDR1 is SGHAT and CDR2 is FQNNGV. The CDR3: CASSLGMVTGTRNYEQYF. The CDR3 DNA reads TGTGCCAGCAGCTTAGGGATGGTAACCGGGACTAGGAACTACGAGCAGTACTTC.

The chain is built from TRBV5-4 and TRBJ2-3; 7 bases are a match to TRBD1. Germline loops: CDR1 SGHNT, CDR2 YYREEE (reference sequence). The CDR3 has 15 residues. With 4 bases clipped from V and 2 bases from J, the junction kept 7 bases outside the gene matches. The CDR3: CASSPGTVATDTQYF. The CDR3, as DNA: TGTGCCAGCAGCCCCGGGACAGTGGCCACAGATACGCAGTATTTT.

The DNA for the CDR3 is TGTGCCAGCAGTTTGGACAGCAGAAATGAAAAACTGTTTTTT. Translated, it gives CASSLDSRNEKLFF. V is TRBV28 and J is TRBJ1-4; the D gene is possibly TRBD1 (6 bases). Trimming removed 3 bases from V and 5 bases from J, with 10 bases in between. Germline CDR1 reads MDHEN; CDR2 reads SYDVKM. This CDR3 comprises 14 residues.

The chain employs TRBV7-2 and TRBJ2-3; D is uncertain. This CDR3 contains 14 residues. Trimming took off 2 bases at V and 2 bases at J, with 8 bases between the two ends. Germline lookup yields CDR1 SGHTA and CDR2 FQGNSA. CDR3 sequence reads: CASSLSVLTDTQYF. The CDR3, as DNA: TGTGCCAGCAGCTTATCCGTTCTCACAGATACGCAGTATTTT.

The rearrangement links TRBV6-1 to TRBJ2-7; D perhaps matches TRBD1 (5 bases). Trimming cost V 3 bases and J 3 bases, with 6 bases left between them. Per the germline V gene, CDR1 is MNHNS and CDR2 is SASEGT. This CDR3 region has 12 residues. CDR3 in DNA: TGTGCCAGCAGTGATGACAGCTACGAGCAGTACTTC. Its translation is CASSDDSYEQYF.

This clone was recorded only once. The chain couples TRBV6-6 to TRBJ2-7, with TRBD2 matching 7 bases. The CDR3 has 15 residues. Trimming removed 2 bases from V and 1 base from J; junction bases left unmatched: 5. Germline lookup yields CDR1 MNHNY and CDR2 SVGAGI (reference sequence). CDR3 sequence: CASSYGLAVSYEQYF. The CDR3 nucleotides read TGTGCCAGCAGTTACGGGCTAGCGGTATCCTACGAGCAGTACTTC.